The rows below give T cell receptor beta chains drawn from one sample of a study of shared clonotypes between healthy human individuals. The protocol was immunoSEQ multiplex PCR, while the TCRdb copy is restricted to in-frame clones and leaves out a portion. The table shows about 2.3 million clones, with more than 85% occurring only once. Sequencing was performed on naive CD4+ T cells from PBMCs. The receptors shown here come from a man aged 18 to 30 in good health. Some clones in this sample may be carry-over from other donors' samples. Both conserved end residues are part of each CDR3. Fields, in order: D gene, J gene, clone size, V gene, CDR3 DNA, CDR3 protein. The D gene is left open where the match is weak. Clone size is not always given. Where it is, it says once, few, many or a class for expanded clones.

>.|TRBJ1-1|.|TRBV28
TGTGCCAGCAGAGGACTGCTCAAAGCTTTCTTT
CASRGLLKAFF
>.|TRBJ2-3|.|TRBV28
TGTGCCAGCAGTTTAGCCCTTCCCTCCACAGATACGCAGTATTTT
CASSLALPSTDTQYF
>.|TRBJ2-7|.|TRBV7-2
TGTGCCAGCAGCTTATGGGGTAGTGTCGGGACCCGGGGCGACGAGCAGTACTTC
CASSLWGSVGTRGDEQYF
>.|TRBJ1-2|.|TRBV6-1
TGTGCCAGCAGGACCCCAGGGCGGGAGTTCTATGGCTACACCTTC
CASRTPGREFYGYTF
>TRBD2|TRBJ2-7|.|TRBV10-3
TGTGCCATCAGTGAGTCGTTGGTAGCGGGAGGGAACTACGAGCAGTACTTC
CAISESLVAGGNYEQYF
>.|TRBJ1-5|once|TRBV28
TGTGCCAGCAGTTTGGGGACCACTAGCAATCAGCCCCAGCATTTT
CASSLGTTSNQPQHF
>TRBD2|TRBJ2-3|.|TRBV27
TGTGCCAGCGGGACTAGCGGGAGAGCGAAAGGGGATACGCAGTATTTT
CASGTSGRAKGDTQYF
>.|TRBJ2-7|.|TRBV7-9
TGTGCCAGCAGCAGGCAGGGGTACTCCTACGAGCAGTACTTC
CASSRQGYSYEQYF
>.|TRBJ2-5|.|TRBV7-3
TGTGCCAGCAGCTTGGACTATTTCCAGACCCAGTACTTC
CASSLDYFQTQYF
>.|TRBJ1-2|once|TRBV6-9
TGTGCCAGCCCTGCAAGGGGAAACTATGGCTACACCTTC
CASPARGNYGYTF
>TRBD2|TRBJ2-7|.|TRBV28
TGTGCCAGCCGATCTTCCTGGCTAGCGGGAGTTCTGGGCGAGCAGTACTTC
CASRSSWLAGVLGEQYF
>.|TRBJ1-1|.|TRBV6-5
TGTGCCAGCAGTTACTCGGTCCGGGACACTGAAGCTTTCTTT
CASSYSVRDTEAFF
>.|TRBJ2-1|.|TRBV12-5
TGTGCTAGTGGTTCAAATAATGAGCAGTTCTTC
CASGSNNEQFF
>.|TRBJ2-5|.|TRBV6-5
TGTGCCAGCAGCTCGAGGGAGGAGACCCAGTACTTC
CASSSREETQYF
>.|TRBJ2-1|.|TRBV10-2
TGCGCCAGCAGTGAAGGATACAATGAGCAGTTCTTC
CASSEGYNEQFF
>TRBD2|TRBJ2-1|.|TRBV7-9
TGTGCCAGCAGCCCGCTAGCGGGAGAGCCCTACAATGAGCAGTTCTTC
CASSPLAGEPYNEQFF
>.|TRBJ1-5|.|TRBV28
TGTGCCAGCAGTGGATACAGGGACCCGTCGAGCAATCAGCCCCAGCATTTT
CASSGYRDPSSNQPQHF
>TRBD2|TRBJ2-7|.|TRBV10-3
TGTGCCATCAGAGAGACTAGCGGGAACTACGAGCAGTACTTC
CAIRETSGNYEQYF
>.|TRBJ2-7|.|TRBV19
TGTGCCAGTAGTATTCGGGGGCTTAGCTACGAGCAGTACTTC
CASSIRGLSYEQYF
>TRBD2|TRBJ2-1|.|TRBV4-2
TGTGCCAGCAGCCAAGAGGGCCTAGCGGGAGTGGATGAGCAGTTCTTC
CASSQEGLAGVDEQFF
>TRBD2|TRBJ2-7|.|TRBV6-5
TGTGCCAGCAGTCGTAGCGGGAGGGCCTACGAGCAGTACTTC
CASSRSGRAYEQYF
>.|TRBJ2-6|.|TRBV5-1
TGCGCCAGCAGCCCCCCGGGGGCTGCCGGGGCCAACGTCCTGACTTTC
CASSPPGAAGANVLTF
>.|TRBJ2-2|.|TRBV5-4
TGTGCCAGCAGCTTGTGGTGGGGGGCGAGCACCGGGGAGCTGTTTTTT
CASSLWWGASTGELFF
>.|TRBJ2-6|.|TRBV19
TGTGCCAGTAGTCCAGAGAGTTCCTCTGGGGCCAACGTCCTGACTTTC
CASSPESSSGANVLTF
>.|TRBJ2-7|.|TRBV21-1
TGTGCTAGCAGCAGGGACACGGCGAAAGGGACAGCTTTGTCCTACGAGCAGTACTTC
CASSRDTAKGTALSYEQYF
>TRBD2|TRBJ2-3|.|TRBV5-1
TGCGCCAGCAGCCCCTGGACTAGCGGGAGTTCTGATACGCAGTATTTT
CASSPWTSGSSDTQYF
>.|TRBJ1-3|.|TRBV4-3
TGCGCCAGCAGCCAAGAGTATAAGGGAAACACCATATATTTT
CASSQEYKGNTIYF
>.|TRBJ2-7|.|TRBV12-2
TGTGCAAGTCGCTTCCCGAAGGCGGGACAGGGTCTCTACGAGCAGTACTTC
CASRFPKAGQGLYEQYF
>.|TRBJ1-1|.|TRBV5-6
TGTGCCAGCAGCTTGGTGGTGAACACTGAAGCTTTCTTT
CASSLVVNTEAFF